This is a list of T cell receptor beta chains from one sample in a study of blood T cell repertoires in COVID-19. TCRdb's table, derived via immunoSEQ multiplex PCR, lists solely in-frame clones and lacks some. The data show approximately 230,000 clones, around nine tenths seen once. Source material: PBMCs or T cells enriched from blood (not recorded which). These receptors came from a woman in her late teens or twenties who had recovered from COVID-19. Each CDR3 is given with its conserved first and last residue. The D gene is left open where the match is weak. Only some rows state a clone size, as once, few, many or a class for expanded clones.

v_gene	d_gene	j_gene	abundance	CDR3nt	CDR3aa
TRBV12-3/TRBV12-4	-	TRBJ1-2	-	TGTGCCAGTATGGGGCAGTCCTATGGCTACACCTTC	CASMGQSYGYTF
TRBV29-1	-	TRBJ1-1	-	TGCAGCGTGGAAGGGGGGGACCTGAACACTGAAGCTTTCTTT	CSVEGGDLNTEAFF
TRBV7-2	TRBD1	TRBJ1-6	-	TGTGCCAGCAGCATCGGACAGGACAATAATTCACCCCTCCACTTT	CASSIGQDNNSPLHF
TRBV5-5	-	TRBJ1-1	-	TGTGCCAGCAGCTTAAAAGGAGGGCAGGGTGTGATCCCTGAAGCTTTCTTT	CASSLKGGQGVIPEAFF
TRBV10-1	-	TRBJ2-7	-	TGCGCCAGCAGTGAGCAGGGGGGAATCTACGAGCAGTACTTC	CASSEQGGIYEQYF
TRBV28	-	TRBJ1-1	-	TGTGCCACCCTTAAACAGGGATGGGAGCGAGCTTTCTTT	CATLKQGWERAFF
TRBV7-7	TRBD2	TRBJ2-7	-	TGTGCTAGCAGCGCCGGGACTAGCGGCTACGAGCAGTACTTC	CASSAGTSGYEQYF
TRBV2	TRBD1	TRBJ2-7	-	TGTGCCAGCGTCTCCGGGACAGGGGTGAACGAGCAGTACTTC	CASVSGTGVNEQYF
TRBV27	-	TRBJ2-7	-	TGTGCCAGCAGTTTAAGCCCCAGGGGCAAAGAGCAGTACTTC	CASSLSPRGKEQYF
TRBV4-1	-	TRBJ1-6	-	TGCGCCAGCAGCCAGGAAGGGGGAGCCTATAATTCACCCCTCCACTTT	CASSQEGGAYNSPLHF
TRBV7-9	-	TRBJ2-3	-	TGTGCCAGCAGCTTATCGGTCAGGGTGATAAATACGCAGTATTTT	CASSLSVRVINTQYF
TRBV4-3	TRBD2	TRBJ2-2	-	TGCGCCAGCAGCCAAGAATGGGCTAGCGGGGCGTTCACCGGGGAGCTGTTTTTT	CASSQEWASGAFTGELFF
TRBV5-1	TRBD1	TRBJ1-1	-	TGCGCCAGCAGCAAAGAAACAGGGGTTGTGGCTGAAGCTTTCTTT	CASSKETGVVAEAFF
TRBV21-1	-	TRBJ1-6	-	TGTGCCAGCAGCAACCAGGGATCCCCTGATAGTAATTCACCCCTCCACTTT	CASSNQGSPDSNSPLHF
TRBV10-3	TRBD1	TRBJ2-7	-	TGTGCCATCAGGAACCGGGACAGCATCTACGAGCAGTACTTC	CAIRNRDSIYEQYF
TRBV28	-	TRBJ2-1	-	TGTGCCAGCAGTTTTTTTAGTCCCGGGGGCAATGAGCAGTTCTTC	CASSFFSPGGNEQFF
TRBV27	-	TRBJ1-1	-	TGTGCCAGCAGTCCCCAATGGAGCCCGAACACTGAAGCTTTCTTT	CASSPQWSPNTEAFF
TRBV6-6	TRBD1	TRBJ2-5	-	TGTGCCAGCAGTTACCACGCCGGGACAGGACAAGAGACCCAGTACTTC	CASSYHAGTGQETQYF
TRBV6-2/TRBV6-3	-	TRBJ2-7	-	TGTGCCAGCAGTTACTATCGGGCCTACGAGCAGTACTTC	CASSYYRAYEQYF
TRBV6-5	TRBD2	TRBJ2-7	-	TGTGCCAGCAGCCAAACTAGCGGGAGGAACTACGAGCAGTACTTC	CASSQTSGRNYEQYF
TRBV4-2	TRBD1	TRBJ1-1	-	TGTGCCAGCAGCCAGGCCGGGACAGGGCGTGAAGCTTTCTTT	CASSQAGTGREAFF
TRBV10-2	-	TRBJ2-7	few	TGCGCCAGCAATTTGCCGGGGTACGAGCAGTACTTC	CASNLPGYEQYF